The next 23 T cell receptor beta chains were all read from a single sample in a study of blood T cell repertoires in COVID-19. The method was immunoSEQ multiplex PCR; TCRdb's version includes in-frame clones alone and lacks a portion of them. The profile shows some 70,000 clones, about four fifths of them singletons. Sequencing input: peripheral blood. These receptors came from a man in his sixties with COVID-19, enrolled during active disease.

CDR3 amino acids: CASSPISRAYEQYF. Written as DNA, the CDR3 is TGCGCCAGCAGTCCAATAAGCCGGGCCTACGAGCAGTACTTC. The rearrangement joins TRBV23-1 to TRBJ2-7; unclear D gene. TRBV23-1 is marked as an open reading frame, function uncertain. The CDR3 has 14 amino acids. V lost 4 bases and J lost 2, with 12 bases in between.

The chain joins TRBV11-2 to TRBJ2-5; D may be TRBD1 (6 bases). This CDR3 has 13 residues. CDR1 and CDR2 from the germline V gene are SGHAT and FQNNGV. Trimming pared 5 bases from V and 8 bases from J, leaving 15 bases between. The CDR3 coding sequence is TGTGCCAGCAGCCAGGGGTGGGGTGCTACCCAGTACTTC. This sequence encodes CASSQGWGATQYF.

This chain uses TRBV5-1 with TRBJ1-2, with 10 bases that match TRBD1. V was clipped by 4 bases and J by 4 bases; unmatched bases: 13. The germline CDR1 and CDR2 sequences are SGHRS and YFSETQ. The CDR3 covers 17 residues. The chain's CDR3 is CASSRTGQGLGAYGYTF. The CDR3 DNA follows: TGCGCCAGCAGCAGAACGGGACAGGGGTTGGGAGCCTATGGCTACACCTTC.

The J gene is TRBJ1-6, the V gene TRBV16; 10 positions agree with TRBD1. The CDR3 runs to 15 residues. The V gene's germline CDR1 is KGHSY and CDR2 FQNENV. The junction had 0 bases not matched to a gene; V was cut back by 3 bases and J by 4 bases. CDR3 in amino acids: CASSQGQGYNSPLHF. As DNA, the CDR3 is TGTGCCAGCAGCCAGGGACAGGGGTATAATTCACCCCTCCACTTT.

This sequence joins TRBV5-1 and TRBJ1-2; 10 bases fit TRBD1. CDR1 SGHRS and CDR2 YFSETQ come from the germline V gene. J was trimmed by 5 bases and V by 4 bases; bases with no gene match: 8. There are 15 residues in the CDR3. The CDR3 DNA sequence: TGCGCCAGCAGCCCCGGGACAGGGGACTCTTATGGCTACACCTTC. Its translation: CASSPGTGDSYGYTF. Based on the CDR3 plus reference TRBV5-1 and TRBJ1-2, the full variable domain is KAGVTQTPRYLIKTRGQQVTLSCSPISGHRSVSWYQQTPGQGLQFLFEYFSETQRNKGNFPGRFSGRQFSNSRSEMNVSTLELGDSALYLCASSPGTGDSYGYTFGSGTRLTVV.

The CDR3 DNA is TGTGCCTGGTCAACCCAGGAGGTAGACATCGGGGAGCTGTTTTTT. Translation: CAWSTQEVDIGELFF. V gene TRBV30 combines with J gene TRBJ2-2; the D gene is possibly TRBD2 (5 bases). CDR1 and CDR2 (germline): GTSNPN, SVGIG (reference sequence). This CDR3 region has 15 residues. With 5 bases removed from V and 7 bases from J, the gap between germline ends came to 20 bases. Using reference TRBV30 and TRBJ2-2 for the parts outside the CDR3, the full variable domain is SQTIHQWPATLVQPVGSPLSLECTVEGTSNPNLYWYRQAAGRGLQLLFYSVGIGQISSEVPQNLSASRPQDRQFILSSKKLLLSDSGFYLCAWSTQEVDIGELFFGEGSRLTVL.

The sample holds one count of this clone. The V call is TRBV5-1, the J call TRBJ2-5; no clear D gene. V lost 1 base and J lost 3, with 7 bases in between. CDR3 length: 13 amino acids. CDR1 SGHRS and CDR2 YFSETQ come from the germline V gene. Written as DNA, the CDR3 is TGCGCCAGCAGCTTGATGGCAGAAGAGACCCAGTACTTC. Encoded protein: CASSLMAEETQYF.

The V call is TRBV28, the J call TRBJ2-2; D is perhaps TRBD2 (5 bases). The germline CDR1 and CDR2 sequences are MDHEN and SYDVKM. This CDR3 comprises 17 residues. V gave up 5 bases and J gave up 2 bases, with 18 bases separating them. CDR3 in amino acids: CASSPAGTVPNTGELFF. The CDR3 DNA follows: TGTGCCAGCAGTCCCGCGGGTACAGTACCCAACACCGGGGAGCTGTTTTTT.

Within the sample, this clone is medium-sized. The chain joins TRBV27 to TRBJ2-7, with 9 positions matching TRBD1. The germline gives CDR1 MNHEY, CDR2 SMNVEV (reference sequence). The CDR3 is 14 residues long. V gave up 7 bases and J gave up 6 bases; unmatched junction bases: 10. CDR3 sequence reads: CASTLGGQGAEQYF. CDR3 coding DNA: TGTGCCAGCACCCTGGGGGGACAGGGAGCCGAGCAGTACTTC.

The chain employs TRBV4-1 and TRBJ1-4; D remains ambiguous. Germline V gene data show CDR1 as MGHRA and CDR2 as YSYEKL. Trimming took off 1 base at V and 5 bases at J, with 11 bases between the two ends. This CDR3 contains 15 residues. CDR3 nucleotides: TGCGCCAGCAGCCAAGTTGGAGGAGAGAATGAAAAACTGTTTTTT. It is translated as CASSQVGGENEKLFF.

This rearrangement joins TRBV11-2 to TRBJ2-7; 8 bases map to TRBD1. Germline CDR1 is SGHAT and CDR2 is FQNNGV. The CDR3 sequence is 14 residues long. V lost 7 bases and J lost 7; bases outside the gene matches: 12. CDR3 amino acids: CASTPDRGGREQYF. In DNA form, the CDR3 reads TGTGCCAGCACCCCAGACAGGGGAGGTAGGGAGCAGTACTTC.

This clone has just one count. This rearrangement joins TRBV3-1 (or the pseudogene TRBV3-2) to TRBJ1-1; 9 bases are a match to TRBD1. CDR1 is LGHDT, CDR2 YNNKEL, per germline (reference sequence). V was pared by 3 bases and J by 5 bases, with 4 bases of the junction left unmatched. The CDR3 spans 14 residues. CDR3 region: CASSHGQGSTEAFF. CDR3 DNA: TGTGCCAGCAGCCACGGACAGGGGAGTACTGAAGCTTTCTTT.

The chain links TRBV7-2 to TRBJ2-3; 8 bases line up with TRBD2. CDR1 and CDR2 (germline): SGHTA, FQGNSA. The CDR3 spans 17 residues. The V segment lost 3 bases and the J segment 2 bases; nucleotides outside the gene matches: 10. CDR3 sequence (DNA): TGTGCCAGCAGCTTGGGTCGGGGGGGAAAAACCACAGATACGCAGTATTTT. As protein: CASSLGRGGKTTDTQYF.

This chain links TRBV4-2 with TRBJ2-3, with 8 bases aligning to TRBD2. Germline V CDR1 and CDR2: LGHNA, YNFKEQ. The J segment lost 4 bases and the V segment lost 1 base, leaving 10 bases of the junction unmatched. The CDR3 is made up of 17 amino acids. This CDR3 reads CASSQGDGGGGADTQYF. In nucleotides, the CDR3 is TGTGCCAGCAGCCAAGGGGACGGGGGGGGAGGCGCAGATACGCAGTATTTT.

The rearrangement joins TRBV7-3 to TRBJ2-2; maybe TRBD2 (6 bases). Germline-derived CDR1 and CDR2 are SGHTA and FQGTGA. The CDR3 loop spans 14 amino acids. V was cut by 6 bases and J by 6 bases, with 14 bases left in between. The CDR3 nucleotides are TGTGCCAGCAGACCAACTAGCATCGCCGGGGAGCTGTTTTTT. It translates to CASRPTSIAGELFF. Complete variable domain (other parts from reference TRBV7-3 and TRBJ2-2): GAGVSQTPSNKVTEKGKYVELRCDPISGHTALYWYRQSLGQGPEFLIYFQGTGAADDSGLPNDRFFAVRPEGSVSTLKIQRTERGDSAVYLCASRPTSIAGELFFGEGSRLTVL.

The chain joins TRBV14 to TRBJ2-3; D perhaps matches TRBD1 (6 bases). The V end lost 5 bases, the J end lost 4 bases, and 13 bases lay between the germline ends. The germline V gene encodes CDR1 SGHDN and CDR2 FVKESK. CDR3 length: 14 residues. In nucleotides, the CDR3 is TGTGCCAGCAGCTCCGTCAGGGGAGCAGATACGCAGTATTTT. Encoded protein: CASSSVRGADTQYF.

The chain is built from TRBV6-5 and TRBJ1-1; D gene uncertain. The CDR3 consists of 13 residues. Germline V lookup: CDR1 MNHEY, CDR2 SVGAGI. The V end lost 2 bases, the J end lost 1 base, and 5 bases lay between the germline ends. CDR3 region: CASSYPGNTEAFF. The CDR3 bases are TGTGCCAGCAGTTACCCGGGGAACACTGAAGCTTTCTTT.

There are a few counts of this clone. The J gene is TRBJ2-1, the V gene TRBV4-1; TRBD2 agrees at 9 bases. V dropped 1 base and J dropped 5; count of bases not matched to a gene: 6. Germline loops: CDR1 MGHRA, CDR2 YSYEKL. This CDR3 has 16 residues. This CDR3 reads CASSQGVAGGNNEQFF. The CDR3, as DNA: TGCGCCAGCAGCCAAGGAGTGGCGGGGGGGAACAATGAGCAGTTCTTC.

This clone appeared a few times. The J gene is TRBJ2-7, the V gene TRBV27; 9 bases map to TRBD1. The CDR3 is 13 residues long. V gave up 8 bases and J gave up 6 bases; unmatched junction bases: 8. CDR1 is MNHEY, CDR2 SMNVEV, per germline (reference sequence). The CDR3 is CASEATGGTEQYF. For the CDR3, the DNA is TGTGCCAGCGAAGCTACAGGGGGCACCGAGCAGTACTTC.

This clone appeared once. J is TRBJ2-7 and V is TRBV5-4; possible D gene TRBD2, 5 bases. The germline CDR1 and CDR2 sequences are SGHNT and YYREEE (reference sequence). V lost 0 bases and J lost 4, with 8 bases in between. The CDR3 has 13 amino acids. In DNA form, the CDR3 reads TGTGCCAGCAGCTTGGGGGGAGAATACGAGCAGTACTTC. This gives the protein CASSLGGEYEQYF.

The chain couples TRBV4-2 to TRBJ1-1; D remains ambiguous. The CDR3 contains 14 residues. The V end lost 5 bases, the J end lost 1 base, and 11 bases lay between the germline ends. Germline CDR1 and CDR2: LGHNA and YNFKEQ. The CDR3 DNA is TGTGCCAGCAGCGTTCCGGGGTCGAACACTGAAGCTTTCTTT. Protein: CASSVPGSNTEAFF.

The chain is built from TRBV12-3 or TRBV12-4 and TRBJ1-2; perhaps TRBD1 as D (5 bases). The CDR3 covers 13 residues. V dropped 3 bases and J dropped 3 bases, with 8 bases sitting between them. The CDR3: CASSFSRDYGYTF. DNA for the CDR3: TGTGCCAGCAGTTTTTCCAGGGACTATGGCTACACCTTC.

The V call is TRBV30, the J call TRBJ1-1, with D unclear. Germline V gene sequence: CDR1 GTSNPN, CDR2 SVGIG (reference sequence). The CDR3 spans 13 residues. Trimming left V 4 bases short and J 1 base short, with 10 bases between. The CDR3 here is CAWKHRENTEAFF. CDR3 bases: TGTGCCTGGAAACACCGGGAGAACACTGAAGCTTTCTTT.